The 31 T cell receptor beta chains below come from one sample, sequenced in a study of T cells in Graves' hyperthyroidism and ophthalmopathy. TCR beta CDR3 sequences were amplified from RNA transcripts. With the HTBI primer set, the TCR CDR3 went through a first round of RT-PCR. MiXCR, run by TCRdb on the multiplex PCR reads, gives a single entry per CDR3 protein. The sample carries around 340,000 distinct CDR3 sequences, more than 11% recorded once. Sequencing was done on a sample of blood. The receptors shown here come from a woman younger than 45 with Graves' hyperthyroidism.

Many counts were recorded for this clonotype. The chain uses TRBV20-1 and TRBJ2-1; 8 nucleotides match TRBD2. The germline V gene has CDR1 DFQATT and CDR2 SNEGSKA (reference sequence). The trim removed 6 bases at V and 6 bases at J, leaving 10 bases unmatched. CDR3 length: 14 amino acids. CDR3 amino acids: CSAQEDSGVNEQFF. The CDR3 DNA is TGCAGTGCCCAGGAGGATAGCGGGGTCAATGAGCAGTTCTTC.

The chain carries TRBV24-1 and TRBJ2-2, with 9 bases that match TRBD2. With 5 bases clipped from V and 9 bases from J, the junction kept 6 bases outside the gene matches. This CDR3 has 14 residues. CDR1 is KGHDR and CDR2 is SFDVKD in the germline V gene. In nucleotides, the CDR3 is TGTGCCACCAGTGCTAGCGGGATAAGCTGGGAGCTGTTTTTT. Translating gives CATSASGISWELFF.

The sample holds many counts of this clonotype. The J gene is TRBJ1-3, the V gene TRBV28; 8 bases match TRBD1. The germline V gene has CDR1 MDHEN and CDR2 SYDVKM. CDR3 length: 15 residues. V dropped 6 bases and J dropped 1; count of bases not matched to a gene: 5. The CDR3 loop reads CASSRQGWSGNTIYF. CDR3 DNA sequence: TGTGCCAGCAGCCGACAGGGGTGGTCTGGAAACACCATATATTTT.

This clonotype has at least ten counts. The gene calls are TRBV12-3 or TRBV12-4 and TRBJ2-2; D is unresolved. The CDR3 has 13 amino acids. V was cut by 1 base and J by 7 bases, with 7 bases left in between. CDR3 loop: CASSLEIGGELFF. The DNA for the CDR3 is TGTGCCAGCAGTTTAGAGATCGGCGGGGAGCTGTTTTTT.

The chain joins TRBV6-1 to TRBJ2-5; D not certain. The CDR3 is 14 residues long. Trimming pared 2 bases from V and 5 bases from J, leaving 12 bases between. CDR1 and CDR2 (germline): MNHNS, SASEGT. DNA for the CDR3: TGTGCCAGCAGTGAATCGTATGGAAGGGAGACCCAGTACTTC. Residues: CASSESYGRETQYF.

This clonotype was counted a few times. A much larger clone is a single base away; this may be a read error. The chain combines TRBV7-2 with TRBJ1-5; weak D call: TRBD1 (5 bases). CDR3 length: 15 amino acids. Germline values: CDR1 SGHTA, CDR2 FQGNSA. V was shortened by 1 base and J by 2 bases, with 9 bases between the two germline ends. In DNA form, the CDR3 reads TGTGCCAGCAGCTTAGTTGGGGACGGCAATCAGCCCCAGCATTTT. It is translated as CASSLVGDGNQPQHF.

This clonotype has ten or more counts. The J gene is TRBJ2-6, the V gene TRBV12-3 or TRBV12-4; D perhaps matches TRBD2 (6 bases). The CDR3 is 15 amino acids. The V end was cut by 3 bases, the J end by 2 bases, with 8 bases between. The CDR3 DNA is TGTGCCAGCAGTTTGAGGACTACTGGGGCCAACGTCCTGACTTTC. It translates to CASSLRTTGANVLTF.

There are a few counts of this clonotype. The chain employs TRBV15 and TRBJ1-5; no reliable D call. The CDR3 spans 13 residues. CDR1 and CDR2 from the germline V gene are LNHNV and YYDKDF (reference sequence). The V and J ends lost 0 bases and 5 bases respectively, with 5 bases between them. This CDR3 is CATSRDPDQPQHF. The CDR3 coding sequence is TGTGCCACCAGCAGAGATCCCGATCAGCCCCAGCATTTT.

This clonotype came up a few times. This rearrangement joins TRBV6-1 to TRBJ2-1, with TRBD2 matching over 10 bases. The germline gives CDR1 MNHNS, CDR2 SASEGT. The CDR3 extends over 14 amino acids. V trimming: 8 bases; J trimming: 7 bases; junction bases outside the gene matches: 8. The CDR3 DNA reads as TGTGCCAGCTCGAGCGGGAGGGCCAAGAATGAGCAGTTCTTC. Translating gives CASSSGRAKNEQFF.

This clonotype was observed many times. The chain joins TRBV12-5 to TRBJ2-3; weak D call: TRBD2 (6 bases). Trimming pared 3 bases from V and 3 bases from J, leaving 10 bases between. The length of the CDR3 is 14 residues. Germline V gene lookup returns CDR1 LGHNT and CDR2 FRNRAP. In DNA, the CDR3 is TGTGCTAGTGGTTTAGGCGGGAAGACAGATACGCAGTATTTT. This sequence encodes CASGLGGKTDTQYF.

The sample holds a few counts of this clonotype. The rearrangement joins TRBV11-2 to TRBJ1-2; D is uncertain. Trimming removed 5 bases from V and 5 bases from J, with 12 bases in between. Looked up from germline, CDR1 is SGHAT and CDR2 is FQNNGV. The CDR3 sequence is 13 residues long. The chain's CDR3 is CASSPQLGYGYTF. DNA of the CDR3: TGTGCCAGCAGCCCCCAATTGGGGTATGGCTACACCTTC.

The rearrangement joins TRBV20-1 to TRBJ1-6, with 7 nucleotides matching TRBD1. The ends lost 1 base at V and 8 bases at J; junction bases unmatched: 2. The CDR3 is 13 residues long. Germline CDR1 and CDR2: DFQATT and SNEGSKA (reference sequence). The CDR3 sequence: CSARVDRHSPLHF. In DNA, the CDR3 is TGCAGTGCTAGAGTGGACAGGCATTCACCCCTCCACTTT.

As regards this clonotype: Compared with germline, one end of the junction differs, possibly owing to a read error. The V and J genes are TRBV6-2 or TRBV6-3 and TRBJ1-1; 7 bases align to TRBD1. Per germline, CDR1 MNHEY and CDR2 SVGEGT. The CDR3 consists of 13 residues. This CDR3 is CASSYATGAEASF. The CDR3 nucleotides read TGTGCCAGCAGTTACGCCACAGGGGCTGAAGCTTCCTTT.

This chain uses TRBV5-1 with TRBJ2-7, with 9 bases fitting TRBD2. The CDR3 totals 15 residues. Per the germline V gene, CDR1 is SGHRS and CDR2 is YFSETQ. Trimming at V came to 0 bases and at J to 3 bases, leaving 4 bases not matched to a gene. CDR3 loop: CASSLDASGVYEQYF. CDR3 in DNA: TGCGCCAGCAGCTTGGATGCTAGCGGGGTCTACGAGCAGTACTTC.

This chain connects TRBV20-1 to TRBJ1-1; D perhaps matches TRBD1 (5 bases). CDR1 and CDR2 from the germline V gene are DFQATT and SNEGSKA (reference sequence). V lost 6 bases and J lost 5, with 13 bases in between. The length of the CDR3 is 12 residues. The CDR3 DNA reads TGCAGTGCACGTGCTGGGGGGACTGAAGCTTTCTTT. Translating gives CSARAGGTEAFF.

This clonotype came up a few times. This chain uses TRBV28 with TRBJ2-5, with D perhaps assigned TRBD1 or TRBD2 (5 bases each). Trimming pared 5 bases from V and 7 bases from J, leaving 17 bases between. CDR3 length equals 14 residues. Germline CDR1 and CDR2: MDHEN and SYDVKM. In nucleotides, the CDR3 is TGTGCCAGCAGTCCAACCGGGACCTTGAGGACCCAGTACTTC. Translation: CASSPTGTLRTQYF.

The chain has TRBV11-2 and TRBJ2-1; 9 bases are a match to TRBD2. This CDR3 has 15 residues. Germline-derived CDR1 and CDR2 are SGHAT and FQNNGV. With 3 bases clipped from V and 6 bases from J, the junction kept 6 bases outside the gene matches. DNA for the CDR3: TGTGCCAGCAGCTTTAGCAGCGGGAGGTTCAATGAGCAGTTCTTC. Amino acids: CASSFSSGRFNEQFF.

This clonotype was seen only a few times. This sequence joins TRBV11-2 and TRBJ2-5; 15 nucleotides line up with TRBD2. The CDR3 spans 16 residues. The germline V gene has CDR1 SGHAT and CDR2 FQNNGV. Trimming took 5 bases from V and 14 from J; bases not matched to a gene: 15. The CDR3 sequence: CASSQSLGLAGGYIYF. CDR3 DNA: TGTGCCAGCAGCCAATCCCTCGGACTAGCGGGAGGGTACATATACTTC.

This clonotype has a count of ten or more. The gene calls are TRBV20-1 and TRBJ2-7, with 7 positions matching TRBD2. J lost 3 bases, V lost 3 bases, and 8 bases had no gene match. Germline V gene lookup returns CDR1 DFQATT and CDR2 SNEGSKA (reference sequence). This CDR3 is 14 amino acids long. Written as DNA, the CDR3 is TGCAGTGCTAGTGGGCTAGCGGAATACTACGAGCAGTACTTC. Protein sequence: CSASGLAEYYEQYF.

This clonotype was seen more than once but under ten times. This sequence joins TRBV28 and TRBJ2-2; TRBD1 aligns across 7 bases. V was clipped by 8 bases and J by 0 bases; unmatched bases: 3. CDR1 is MDHEN and CDR2 is SYDVKM in the germline V gene. This CDR3 region has 14 residues. The CDR3 sequence is CASRDSPNTGELFF. CDR3 sequence (DNA): TGTGCCAGCCGGGACAGCCCGAACACCGGGGAGCTGTTTTTT.

The J gene is TRBJ2-7, the V gene TRBV27; no firm D call. In germline, CDR1 is MNHEY, CDR2 SMNVEV (reference sequence). This CDR3 spans 12 amino acids. V lost 6 bases and J lost 4, with 10 bases in between. This CDR3 is CASSSKSYEQYF. CDR3 DNA: TGTGCCAGCAGCTCAAAGTCATACGAGCAGTACTTC.

The chain combines TRBV2 with TRBJ2-1; 7 bases map to TRBD2. V shed 2 bases and J 4 bases; nucleotides not matched to a gene: 5. The V gene's germline CDR1 is SNHLY and CDR2 FYNNEI. The CDR3 sequence is 15 residues long. CDR3 protein: CASSERAGYYNEQFF. The CDR3 coding sequence is TGTGCCAGCAGTGAACGAGCGGGATATTACAATGAGCAGTTCTTC.

This clonotype was found many times. The V call is TRBV28, the J call TRBJ2-7; 9 bases match TRBD1. The CDR3 covers 15 residues. Germline V CDR1 and CDR2: MDHEN, SYDVKM. The J segment lost 3 bases and the V segment lost 5 bases, leaving 8 bases of the junction unmatched. The CDR3 DNA reads TGTGCCAGCAGTCCACTAGGGACAGGGAACTACGAGCAGTACTTC. Encoded protein: CASSPLGTGNYEQYF.

This clonotype showed up many times. The genes are TRBV12-3 or TRBV12-4 and TRBJ2-1; 12 positions match TRBD2. Trimming cost V 6 bases and J 10 bases; bases outside gene matches: 4. There are 13 residues in the CDR3. DNA for the CDR3: TGTGCCAGCAGGGCGACTAGCGGGAGCGAGCAGTTCTTC. The encoded protein is CASRATSGSEQFF.

This clonotype was counted ten times or more. V gene TRBV28 combines with J gene TRBJ2-7; D uncertain. Trimming took 5 bases from V and 4 from J, leaving 9 bases between them. The CDR3 totals 12 residues. Germline V gene lookup returns CDR1 MDHEN and CDR2 SYDVKM. CDR3 region: CASSPRSYEQYF. The DNA for the CDR3 is TGTGCCAGCAGTCCCCGTTCGTACGAGCAGTACTTC.

Many counts were recorded for this clonotype. CDR3: CASSLVFSGTGGSYEQYF. The CDR3 DNA reads as TGCGCCAGCAGCTTGGTTTTTTCCGGGACAGGGGGCTCCTACGAGCAGTACTTC. The chain combines TRBV5-1 with TRBJ2-7; 11 bases align to TRBD1. V gave up 0 bases and J gave up 0 bases; unmatched junction bases: 8. Germline-derived CDR1 and CDR2 are SGHRS and YFSETQ. This CDR3 has 18 amino acids. Full variable domain (rest looked up from reference TRBV5-1 and TRBJ2-7): KAGVTQTPRYLIKTRGQQVTLSCSPISGHRSVSWYQQTPGQGLQFLFEYFSETQRNKGNFPGRFSGRQFSNSRSEMNVSTLELGDSALYLCASSLVFSGTGGSYEQYFGPGTRLTVT.

This clonotype was seen ten or more times. The CDR3 region is CSVEEGRTNTEAFF. In DNA form, the CDR3 reads TGCAGCGTTGAAGAGGGACGTACGAACACTGAAGCTTTCTTT. V gene TRBV29-1 combines with J gene TRBJ1-1; D is possibly TRBD1 (5 bases). In germline, CDR1 is SQVTM, CDR2 ANQGSEA. This CDR3 has 14 residues. V lost 0 bases and J lost 1, with 9 bases in between. The complete variable domain, with remaining parts taken from reference TRBV29-1 and TRBJ1-1, reads SAVISQKPSRDICQRGTSLTIQCQVDSQVTMMFWYRQQPGQSLTLIATANQGSEATYESGFVIDKFPISRPNLTFSTLTVSNMSPEDSSIYLCSVEEGRTNTEAFFGQGTRLTVV.

This clonotype was detected ten times or more. V gene TRBV30 combines with J gene TRBJ2-5, with D uncertain. The V end lost 2 bases, the J end lost 7 bases, and 11 bases lay between the germline ends. The CDR3 contains 12 residues. Germline V gene data show CDR1 as GTSNPN and CDR2 as SVGIG (reference sequence). The CDR3 spells CAWSLRVGTQYF. The CDR3 bases are TGTGCCTGGAGTCTACGGGTCGGGACCCAGTACTTC.

The V gene is TRBV5-4, the J gene TRBJ1-6; tentative D call: TRBD1 (5 bases). The CDR3 contains 14 residues. In germline, CDR1 is SGHNT, CDR2 YYREEE (reference sequence). V was clipped by 4 bases and J by 11 bases, with 16 bases between them. CDR3 sequence (DNA): TGTGCCAGCAGCGGAGAGGGGACCTCTCCACCCCTCCACTTT. It translates to CASSGEGTSPPLHF.

This clonotype showed up many times. CDR3 loop: CASSLREYTEAFF. The DNA of the CDR3 is TGTGCCAGCAGCTTACGCGAGTACACTGAAGCTTTCTTT. The rearrangement links TRBV11-3 to TRBJ1-1; no reliable D call. The germline V gene encodes CDR1 SGHNT and CDR2 YENEEA. Trimming removed 2 bases at V and 3 bases at J, with 7 bases between. The CDR3 length is 13 residues. The whole variable domain, filled in from reference TRBV11-3 and TRBJ1-1, reads EAGVVQSPRYKIIEKKQPVAFWCNPISGHNTLYWYLQNLGQGPELLIRYENEEAVDDSQLPKDRFSAERLKGVDSTLKIQPAELGDSAVYLCASSLREYTEAFFGQGTRLTVV.

This clonotype was seen at least ten times. The chain joins TRBV11-2 to TRBJ2-3, with TRBD2 identical over 12 bases. The CDR3 runs 18 residues. CDR1 is SGHAT and CDR2 is FQNNGV in the germline V gene. Unmatched junction bases numbered 5, after V lost 1 base and J lost 0 bases. CDR3 residues: CASSLVGTSGPSTDTQYF. The CDR3, as DNA: TGTGCCAGCAGCTTAGTCGGGACTAGCGGGCCTAGCACAGATACGCAGTATTTT.